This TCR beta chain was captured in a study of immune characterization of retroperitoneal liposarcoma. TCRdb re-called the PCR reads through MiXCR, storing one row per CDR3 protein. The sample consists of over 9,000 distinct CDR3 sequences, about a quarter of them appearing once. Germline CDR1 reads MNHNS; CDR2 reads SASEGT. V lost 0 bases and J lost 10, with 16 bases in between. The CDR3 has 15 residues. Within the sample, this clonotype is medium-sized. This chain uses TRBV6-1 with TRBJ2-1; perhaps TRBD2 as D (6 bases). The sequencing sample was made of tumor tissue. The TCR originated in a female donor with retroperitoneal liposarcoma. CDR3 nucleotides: TGTGCCAGCAGTGAAGCGGGCGGGAACCCCTACGAGCAGTTCTTC. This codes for CASSEAGGNPYEQFF.